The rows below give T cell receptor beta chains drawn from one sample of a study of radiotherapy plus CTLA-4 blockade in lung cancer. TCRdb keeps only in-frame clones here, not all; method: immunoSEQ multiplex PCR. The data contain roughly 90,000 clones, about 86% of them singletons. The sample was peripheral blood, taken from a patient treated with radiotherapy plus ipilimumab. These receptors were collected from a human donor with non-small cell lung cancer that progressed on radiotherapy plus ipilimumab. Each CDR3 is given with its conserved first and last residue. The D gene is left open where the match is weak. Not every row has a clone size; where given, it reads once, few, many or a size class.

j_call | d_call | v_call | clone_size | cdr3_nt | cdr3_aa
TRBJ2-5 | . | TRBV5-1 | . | TGCGCCAGCAGCTTGACGCCCACCCAGGAGACCCAGTACTTC | CASSLTPTQETQYF
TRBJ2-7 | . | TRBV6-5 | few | TGTGCCAGCCGGCCTCTCCTCTCCTACGAGCAGTACTTC | CASRPLLSYEQYF
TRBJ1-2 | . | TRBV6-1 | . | TGTGCCAGCAGTGACGTACAGACAGCGGATGGGAGCTATGGCTACACCTTC | CASSDVQTADGSYGYTF
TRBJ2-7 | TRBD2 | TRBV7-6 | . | TGTGCCAGCAGCTTAGGCAGGACTAGCGGGAGGGCCCTCCATAGGCCCTACGAGCAGTACTTC | CASSLGRTSGRALHRPYEQYF
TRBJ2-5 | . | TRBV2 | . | TGTGCCAGCACCACTAGTTTAGAGACCCAGTACTTC | CASTTSLETQYF
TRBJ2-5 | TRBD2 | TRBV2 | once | TGTGCCAGCAGCGGGACTACTCAAGAGACCCAGTACTTC | CASSGTTQETQYF
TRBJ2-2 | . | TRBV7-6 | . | TGTGCCAGCAGCTTAGCGGGCCAACCGAACACCGGGGAGCTGTTTTTT | CASSLAGQPNTGELFF
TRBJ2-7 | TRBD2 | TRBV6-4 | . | TGTGCCAGCAGTGAGGGACTAGCGAGCTTCGACGAGCAGTACTTC | CASSEGLASFDEQYF
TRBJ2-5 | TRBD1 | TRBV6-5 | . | TGTGCCAGCAGTTGGGGGACAGGTCGGGAGACCCAGTACTTC | CASSWGTGRETQYF
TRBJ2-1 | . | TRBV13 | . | TGTGCCAGCAGCTTACGGCTAGTGGGTTCCTACAATGAGCAGTTCTTC | CASSLRLVGSYNEQFF
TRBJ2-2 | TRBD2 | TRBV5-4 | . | TGTGCCAGCAGCTCGATCCCGACTAGCGGGAGCACCGGGGAGCTGTTTTTT | CASSSIPTSGSTGELFF
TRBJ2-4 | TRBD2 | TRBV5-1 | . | TGCGCCAGCAGCAGGGAGGGGCTAGAAAACATTCAGTACTTC | CASSREGLENIQYF
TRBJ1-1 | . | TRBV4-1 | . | TGCGCCAGCAGCCAAGTACTCGGGACCTTGAACACTGAAGCTTTCTTT | CASSQVLGTLNTEAFF
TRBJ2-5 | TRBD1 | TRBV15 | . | TGTGCCACCAGCGGAGGGGACAGGCTCGCATTGGAGACCCAGTACTTC | CATSGGDRLALETQYF
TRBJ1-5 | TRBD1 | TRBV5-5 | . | TGTGCCAGCAGCCGGGGACAGGGGGCTGATCAGCCCCAGCATTTT | CASSRGQGADQPQHF
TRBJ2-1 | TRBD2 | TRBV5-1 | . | TGCGCCAGCAGCTCCGGGACTAGCGGGAGGGCATACAATGAGCAGTTCTTC | CASSSGTSGRAYNEQFF
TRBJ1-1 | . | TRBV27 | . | TGTGCCAGCAGTCTTTTGGGGGCGAAAACTGAAGCTTTCTTT | CASSLLGAKTEAFF
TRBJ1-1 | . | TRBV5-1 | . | TGCGCCAGCAGTTACGAAATTCACCTGAACACTGAAGCTTTCTTT | CASSYEIHLNTEAFF
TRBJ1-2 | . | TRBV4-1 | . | TGCGCCAGCAGCCAAGAAGCAGGGATGTTCTATGGCTACACCTTC | CASSQEAGMFYGYTF
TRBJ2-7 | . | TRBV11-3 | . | TGTGCCAGCAGCTTAGGACCTAGCTCCTACGAGCAGTACTTC | CASSLGPSSYEQYF
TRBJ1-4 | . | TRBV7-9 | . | TGTGCCAGCAGCTTAGGGCAGGGTCGGAGACTTAATGAAAAACTGTTTTTT | CASSLGQGRRLNEKLFF
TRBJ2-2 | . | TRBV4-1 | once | TGCGCCAGCAGCCAAGATTTGGAGACCGGGGAGCTGTTTTTT | CASSQDLETGELFF
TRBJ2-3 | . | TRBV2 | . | TGTGCCAGCGGAGGGTGGGGGAGCACAGATACGCAGTATTTT | CASGGWGSTDTQYF
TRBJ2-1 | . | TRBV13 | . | TGTGCCAGCAGCTCGCCTGACTTGGGTCCGGCAGATGAGCAGTTCTTC | CASSSPDLGPADEQFF
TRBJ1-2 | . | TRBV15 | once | TGTGCCACCAGCAGTGTTAGTCAATACTATGGCTACACCTTC | CATSSVSQYYGYTF
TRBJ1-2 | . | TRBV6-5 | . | TGTGCCAGCAGTGACCTGCGGGGCTACACCTTC | CASSDLRGYTF